This record covers a single T cell receptor (beta chain). This CDR3 is 16 amino acids long. Germline values: CDR1 MNHEY, CDR2 SMNVEV (reference sequence). Trimming removed 6 bases at V and 7 bases at J, with 25 bases between. TCRdb independently ran MiXCR on the 5' RACE reads; one entry per CDR3 protein. The table shows around 280,000 distinct CDR3 sequences, with about 8.3% occurring only once. The sample belongs to a study of identical twins. These data were also reused for a study on yellow fever vaccine responses in identical twins. That work contributes: Vaccine-induced T cell responses in twins were reportedly observed to appear partly convergent, partly personalized.

This clonotype was sampled from a woman in her late teens or twenties in good health. The chain carries TRBV27 and TRBJ2-7; D may be TRBD1 or TRBD2 (5 bases each). Sequenced material: memory (CD45RO+) T cells sorted from blood. CDR3 coding DNA: TGTGCCAGCAGACTACTTACCGGGACGGCTAACGAGGAGCAGTACTTC. The encoded protein is CASRLLTGTANEEQYF.